The TCR beta chain under discussion was sequenced for a study of cytomegalovirus exposure and HLA in healthy donors. Clones were read by immunoSEQ multiplex PCR, and TCRdb kept only the in-frame ones, dropping some. The table includes 150,000 to 200,000 clones, around 80% detected once. The V and J ends lost 0 bases and 4 bases, in that order; junction bases with no gene match: 15. CDR1 is LNHNV, CDR2 YYDKDF, per germline (reference sequence). The CDR3 is made up of 18 amino acids. The chain is built from TRBV15 and TRBJ2-7; 7 bases line up with TRBD1. The sequenced material came from PBMCs. The TCR was taken from a woman aged 30 to 39 in good health and CMV-seropositive. The CDR3 region is CATSRDIQDRKQPYEQYF. Written as DNA, the CDR3 is TGTGCCACCAGCAGAGACATTCAGGACAGGAAGCAACCTTACGAGCAGTACTTC.